This T cell receptor (beta chain) was captured by sequencing in a study of long-term antiretroviral therapy in people with HIV. Study-level results: Blood collection from about 2004 to 2017 possibly occurred under older ART regimens.

The CDR3 sequence is 12 residues long. The germline CDR1 and CDR2 sequences are SQVTM and ANQGSEA. V lost 7 bases and J 2 bases, leaving 9 bases between the germline ends. The assay, immunoSEQ v3.0, was run at survey level. Per sample, sequencing targeted roughly 35,000-50,000 T-cell genomes. Using immunoSEQ multiplex PCR, the repertoire was profiled, and TCRdb retains in-frame clones only, with some absent. The table records 15,000 to 20,000 clones, around 80% of them present only once. This clone has more than one count but fewer than ten. Its antigen remains unknown. There were about 0.95-11 million cryopreserved PBMC in the samples before DNA extraction.

The TCR sequence derives from a man aged 18 to 29 with HIV. This chain uses TRBV29-1 with TRBJ2-1; D gene unclear. This specimen was unsorted PBMCs, taken 0.1 years before starting antiretroviral therapy. CDR3 loop: CSAERAYNEQFF. CDR3 coding DNA: TGCAGCGCCGAACGGGCCTACAATGAGCAGTTCTTC.